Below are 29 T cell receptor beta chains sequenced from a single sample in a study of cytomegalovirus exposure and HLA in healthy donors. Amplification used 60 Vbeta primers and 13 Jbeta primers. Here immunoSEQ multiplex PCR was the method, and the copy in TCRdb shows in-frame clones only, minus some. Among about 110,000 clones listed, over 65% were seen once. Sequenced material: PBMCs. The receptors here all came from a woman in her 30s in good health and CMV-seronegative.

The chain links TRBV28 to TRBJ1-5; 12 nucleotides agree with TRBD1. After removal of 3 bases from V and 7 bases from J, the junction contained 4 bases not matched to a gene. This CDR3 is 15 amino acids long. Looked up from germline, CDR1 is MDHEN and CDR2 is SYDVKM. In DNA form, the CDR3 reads TGTGCCAGCAGTTTCGGGACAGGGGGCGGACAGCCCCAGCATTTT. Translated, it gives CASSFGTGGGQPQHF.

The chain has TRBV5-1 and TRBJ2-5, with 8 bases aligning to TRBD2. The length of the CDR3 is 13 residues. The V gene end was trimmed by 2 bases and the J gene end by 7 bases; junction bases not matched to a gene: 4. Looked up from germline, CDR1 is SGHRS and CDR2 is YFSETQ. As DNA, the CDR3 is TGCGCCAGCAGCTTAGCGGGGGAGGGGACCCAGTACTTC. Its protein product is CASSLAGEGTQYF.

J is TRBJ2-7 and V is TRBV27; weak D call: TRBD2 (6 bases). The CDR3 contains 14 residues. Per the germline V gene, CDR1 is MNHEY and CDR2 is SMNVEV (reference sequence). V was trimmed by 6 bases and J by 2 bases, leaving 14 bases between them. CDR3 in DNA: TGTGCCAGCAGGGGGACTCCGCCCACCTACGAGCAGTACTTC. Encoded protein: CASRGTPPTYEQYF.

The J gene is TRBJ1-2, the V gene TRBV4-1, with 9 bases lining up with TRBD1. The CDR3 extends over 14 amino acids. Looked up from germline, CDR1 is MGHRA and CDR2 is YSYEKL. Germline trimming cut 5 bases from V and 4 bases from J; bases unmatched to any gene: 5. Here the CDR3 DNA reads TGCGCCAGCAGCACCCCGGGACAGGGCTATGGCTACACCTTC. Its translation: CASSTPGQGYGYTF.

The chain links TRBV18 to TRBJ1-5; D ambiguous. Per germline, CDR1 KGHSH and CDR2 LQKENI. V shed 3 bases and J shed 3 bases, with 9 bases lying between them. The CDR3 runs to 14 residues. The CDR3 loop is CASSPSRNNQPQHF. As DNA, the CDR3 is TGTGCCAGCTCACCCTCCCGTAACAATCAGCCCCAGCATTTT.

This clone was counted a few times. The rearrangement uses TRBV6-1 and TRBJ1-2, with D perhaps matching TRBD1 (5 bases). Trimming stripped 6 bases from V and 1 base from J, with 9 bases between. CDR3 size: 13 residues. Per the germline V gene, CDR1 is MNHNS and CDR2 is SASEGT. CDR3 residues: CASSPRVNYGYTF. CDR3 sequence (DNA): TGTGCCAGCAGCCCCAGGGTTAACTATGGCTACACCTTC.

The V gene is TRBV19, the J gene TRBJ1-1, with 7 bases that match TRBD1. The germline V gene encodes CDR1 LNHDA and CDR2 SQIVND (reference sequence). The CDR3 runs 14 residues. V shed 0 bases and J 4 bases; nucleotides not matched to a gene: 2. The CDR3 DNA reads TGTGCCAGTAGTATAGACAGGGGGAGCACTGAAGCTTTCTTT. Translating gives CASSIDRGSTEAFF. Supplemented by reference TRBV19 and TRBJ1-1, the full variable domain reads DGGITQSPKYLFRKEGQNVTLSCEQNLNHDAMYWYRQDPGQGLRLIYYSQIVNDFQKGDIAEGYSVSREKKESFPLTVTSAQKNPTAFYLCASSIDRGSTEAFFGQGTRLTVV.

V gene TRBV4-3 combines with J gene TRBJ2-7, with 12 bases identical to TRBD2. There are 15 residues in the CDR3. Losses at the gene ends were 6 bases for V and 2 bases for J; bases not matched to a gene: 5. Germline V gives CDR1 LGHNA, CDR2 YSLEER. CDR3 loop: CASSATSGGTYEQYF. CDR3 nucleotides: TGCGCCAGCAGTGCGACTAGCGGGGGTACCTACGAGCAGTACTTC.

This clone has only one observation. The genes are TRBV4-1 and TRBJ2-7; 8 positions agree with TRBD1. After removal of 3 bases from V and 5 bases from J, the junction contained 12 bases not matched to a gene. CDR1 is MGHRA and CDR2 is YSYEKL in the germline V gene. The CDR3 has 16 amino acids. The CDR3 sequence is CASSQTQGQGSHEQYF. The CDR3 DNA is TGCGCCAGCAGCCAGACCCAAGGACAGGGATCCCACGAGCAGTACTTC.

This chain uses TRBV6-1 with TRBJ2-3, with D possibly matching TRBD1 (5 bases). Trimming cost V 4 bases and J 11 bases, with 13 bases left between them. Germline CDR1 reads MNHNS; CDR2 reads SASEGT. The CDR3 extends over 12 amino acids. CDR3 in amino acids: CASSAQDHRQYF. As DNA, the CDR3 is TGTGCCAGCAGTGCACAGGATCACCGGCAGTATTTT.

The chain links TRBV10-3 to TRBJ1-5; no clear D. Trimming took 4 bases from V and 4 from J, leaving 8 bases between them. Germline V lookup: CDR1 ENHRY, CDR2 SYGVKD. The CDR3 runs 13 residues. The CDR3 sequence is CAISGAGNQPQHF. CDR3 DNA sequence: TGTGCCATCAGTGGCGCCGGGAATCAGCCCCAGCATTTT.

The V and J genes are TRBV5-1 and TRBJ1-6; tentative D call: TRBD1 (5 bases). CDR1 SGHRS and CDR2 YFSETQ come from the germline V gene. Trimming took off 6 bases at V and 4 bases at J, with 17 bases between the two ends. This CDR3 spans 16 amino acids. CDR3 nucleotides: TGCGCCAGCACTACCGCCACCGGGGGATATAATTCACCCCTCCACTTT. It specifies CASTTATGGYNSPLHF.

The chain's CDR3 is CASSQDYGGVSTDTQYF. The CDR3 DNA reads as TGCGCCAGCAGCCAAGATTACGGCGGGGTTAGCACAGATACGCAGTATTTT. The J gene is TRBJ2-3, the V gene TRBV4-1; D may be TRBD2 (6 bases). The CDR3 consists of 17 residues. V shed 0 bases and J shed 0 bases, with 13 bases lying between them. Germline V lookup: CDR1 MGHRA, CDR2 YSYEKL.

CDR3 coding DNA: TGTGCCAGCAGTTCCCCGCAGCGGGAGCCCCAGCATTTT. Amino acid sequence: CASSSPQREPQHF. The chain carries TRBV28 and TRBJ1-5; no definite D call. CDR1 is MDHEN, CDR2 SYDVKM, per germline. The CDR3 totals 13 residues. V gave up 4 bases and J gave up 8 bases, with 12 bases separating them. Full variable domain (outside the CDR3, taken from reference TRBV28 and TRBJ1-5): DVKVTQSSRYLVKRTGEKVFLECVQDMDHENMFWYRQDPGLGLRLIYFSYDVKMKEKGDIPEGYSVSREKKERFSLILESASTNQTSMYLCASSSPQREPQHFGDGTRLSIL.

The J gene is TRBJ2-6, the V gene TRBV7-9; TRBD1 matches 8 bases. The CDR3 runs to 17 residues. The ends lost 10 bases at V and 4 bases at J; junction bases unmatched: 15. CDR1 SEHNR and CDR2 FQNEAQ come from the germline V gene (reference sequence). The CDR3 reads CAISKAQGAAGANVLTF. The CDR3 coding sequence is TGTGCCATCTCAAAGGCGCAGGGGGCTGCCGGGGCCAACGTCCTGACTTTC.

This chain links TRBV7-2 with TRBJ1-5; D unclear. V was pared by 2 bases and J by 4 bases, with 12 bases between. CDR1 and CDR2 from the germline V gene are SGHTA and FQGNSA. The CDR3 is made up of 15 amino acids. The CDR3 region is CASSLWRTPNQPQHF. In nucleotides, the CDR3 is TGTGCCAGCAGCTTATGGCGGACTCCTAATCAGCCCCAGCATTTT.

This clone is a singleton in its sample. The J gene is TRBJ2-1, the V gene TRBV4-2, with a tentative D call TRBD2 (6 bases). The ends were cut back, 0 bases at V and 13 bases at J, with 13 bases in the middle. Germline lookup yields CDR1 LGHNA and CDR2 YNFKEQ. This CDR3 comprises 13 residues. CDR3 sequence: CASSQDGGATQFF. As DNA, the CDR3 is TGTGCCAGCAGCCAAGATGGCGGGGCCACCCAGTTCTTC.

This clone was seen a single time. The chain's CDR3 is CATSRASGLYEQYF. CDR3 nucleotide sequence: TGTGCCACCAGCAGAGCTAGCGGCCTCTACGAGCAGTACTTC. The chain has TRBV15 and TRBJ2-7, with 7 bases aligning to TRBD2. The V gene end was trimmed by 1 base and the J gene end by 3 bases; junction bases not matched to a gene: 3. The germline CDR1 and CDR2 sequences are LNHNV and YYDKDF (reference sequence). CDR3 length: 14 amino acids.

The CDR3 is CAWRTGTGNGYTF. CDR3 coding DNA: TGTGCCTGGAGGACCGGGACAGGGAATGGCTACACCTTC. The chain uses TRBV30 and TRBJ1-2; TRBD1 aligns across 9 bases. The junction had 5 bases not matched to a gene; V was cut back by 3 bases and J by 6 bases. This CDR3 comprises 13 residues. Germline loops: CDR1 GTSNPN, CDR2 SVGIG (reference sequence).

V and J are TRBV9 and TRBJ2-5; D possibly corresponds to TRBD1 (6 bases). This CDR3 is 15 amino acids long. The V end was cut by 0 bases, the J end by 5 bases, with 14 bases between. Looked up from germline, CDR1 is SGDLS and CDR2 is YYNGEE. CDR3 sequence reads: CASSVGGPLEETQYF. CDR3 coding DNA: TGTGCCAGCAGCGTAGGGGGGCCTCTTGAGGAGACCCAGTACTTC.

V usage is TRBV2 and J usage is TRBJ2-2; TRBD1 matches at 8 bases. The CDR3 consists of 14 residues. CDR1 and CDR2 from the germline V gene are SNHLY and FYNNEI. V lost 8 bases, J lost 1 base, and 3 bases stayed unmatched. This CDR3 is CASAGTGNTGELFF. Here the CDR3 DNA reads TGTGCCAGCGCCGGGACAGGGAACACCGGGGAGCTGTTTTTT.

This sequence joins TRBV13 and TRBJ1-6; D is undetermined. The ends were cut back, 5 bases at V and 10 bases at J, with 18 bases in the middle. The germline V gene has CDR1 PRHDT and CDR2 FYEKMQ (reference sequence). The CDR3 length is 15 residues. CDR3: CASSPRDSKSSPLHF. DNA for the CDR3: TGTGCCAGCAGCCCCCGGGATTCAAAAAGCTCACCCCTCCACTTT.

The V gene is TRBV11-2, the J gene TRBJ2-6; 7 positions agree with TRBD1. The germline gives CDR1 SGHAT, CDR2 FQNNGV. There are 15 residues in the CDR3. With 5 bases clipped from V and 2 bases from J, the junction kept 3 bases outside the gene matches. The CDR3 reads CASSLQGTGANVLTF. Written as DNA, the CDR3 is TGTGCCAGCAGCCTACAGGGGACTGGGGCCAACGTCCTGACTTTC.

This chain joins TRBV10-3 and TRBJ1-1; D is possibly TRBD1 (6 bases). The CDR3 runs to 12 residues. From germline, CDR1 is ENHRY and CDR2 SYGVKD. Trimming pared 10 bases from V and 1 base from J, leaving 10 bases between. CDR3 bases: TGTGCCACTCGGACAGAGAACACTGAAGCTTTCTTT. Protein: CATRTENTEAFF.

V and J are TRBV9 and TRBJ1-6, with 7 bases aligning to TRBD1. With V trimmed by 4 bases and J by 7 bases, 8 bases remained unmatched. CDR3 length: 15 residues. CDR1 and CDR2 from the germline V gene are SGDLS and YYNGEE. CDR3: CASSPRTGTNSPLHF. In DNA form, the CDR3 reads TGTGCCAGCAGCCCACGGACAGGTACAAATTCACCCCTCCACTTT.

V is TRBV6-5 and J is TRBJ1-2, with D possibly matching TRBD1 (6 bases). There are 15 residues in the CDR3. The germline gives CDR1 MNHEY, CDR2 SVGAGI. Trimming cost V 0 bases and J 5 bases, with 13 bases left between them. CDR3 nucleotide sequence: TGTGCCAGCAGTTACTCCGGGGGGGGCGTTTATGGCTACACCTTC. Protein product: CASSYSGGGVYGYTF.

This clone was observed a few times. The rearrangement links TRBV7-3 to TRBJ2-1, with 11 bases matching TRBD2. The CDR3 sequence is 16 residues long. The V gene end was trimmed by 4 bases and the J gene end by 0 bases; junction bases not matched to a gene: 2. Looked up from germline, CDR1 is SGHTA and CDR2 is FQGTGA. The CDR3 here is CASSSTSGSSYNEQFF. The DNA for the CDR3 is TGTGCCAGCAGCTCCACTAGCGGGAGCTCCTACAATGAGCAGTTCTTC.

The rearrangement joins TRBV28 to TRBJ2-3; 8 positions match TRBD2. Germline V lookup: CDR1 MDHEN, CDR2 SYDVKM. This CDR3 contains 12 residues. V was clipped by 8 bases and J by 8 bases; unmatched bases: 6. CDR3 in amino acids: CASGARGGTQYF. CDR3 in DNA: TGTGCCAGCGGCGCACGGGGGGGTACGCAGTATTTT.

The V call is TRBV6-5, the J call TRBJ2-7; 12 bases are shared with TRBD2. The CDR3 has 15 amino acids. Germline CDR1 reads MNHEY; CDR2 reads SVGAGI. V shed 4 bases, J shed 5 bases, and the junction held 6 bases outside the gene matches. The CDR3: CASSFLAGGNDEQYF. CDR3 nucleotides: TGTGCCAGCAGTTTTCTAGCGGGAGGGAACGACGAGCAGTACTTC.